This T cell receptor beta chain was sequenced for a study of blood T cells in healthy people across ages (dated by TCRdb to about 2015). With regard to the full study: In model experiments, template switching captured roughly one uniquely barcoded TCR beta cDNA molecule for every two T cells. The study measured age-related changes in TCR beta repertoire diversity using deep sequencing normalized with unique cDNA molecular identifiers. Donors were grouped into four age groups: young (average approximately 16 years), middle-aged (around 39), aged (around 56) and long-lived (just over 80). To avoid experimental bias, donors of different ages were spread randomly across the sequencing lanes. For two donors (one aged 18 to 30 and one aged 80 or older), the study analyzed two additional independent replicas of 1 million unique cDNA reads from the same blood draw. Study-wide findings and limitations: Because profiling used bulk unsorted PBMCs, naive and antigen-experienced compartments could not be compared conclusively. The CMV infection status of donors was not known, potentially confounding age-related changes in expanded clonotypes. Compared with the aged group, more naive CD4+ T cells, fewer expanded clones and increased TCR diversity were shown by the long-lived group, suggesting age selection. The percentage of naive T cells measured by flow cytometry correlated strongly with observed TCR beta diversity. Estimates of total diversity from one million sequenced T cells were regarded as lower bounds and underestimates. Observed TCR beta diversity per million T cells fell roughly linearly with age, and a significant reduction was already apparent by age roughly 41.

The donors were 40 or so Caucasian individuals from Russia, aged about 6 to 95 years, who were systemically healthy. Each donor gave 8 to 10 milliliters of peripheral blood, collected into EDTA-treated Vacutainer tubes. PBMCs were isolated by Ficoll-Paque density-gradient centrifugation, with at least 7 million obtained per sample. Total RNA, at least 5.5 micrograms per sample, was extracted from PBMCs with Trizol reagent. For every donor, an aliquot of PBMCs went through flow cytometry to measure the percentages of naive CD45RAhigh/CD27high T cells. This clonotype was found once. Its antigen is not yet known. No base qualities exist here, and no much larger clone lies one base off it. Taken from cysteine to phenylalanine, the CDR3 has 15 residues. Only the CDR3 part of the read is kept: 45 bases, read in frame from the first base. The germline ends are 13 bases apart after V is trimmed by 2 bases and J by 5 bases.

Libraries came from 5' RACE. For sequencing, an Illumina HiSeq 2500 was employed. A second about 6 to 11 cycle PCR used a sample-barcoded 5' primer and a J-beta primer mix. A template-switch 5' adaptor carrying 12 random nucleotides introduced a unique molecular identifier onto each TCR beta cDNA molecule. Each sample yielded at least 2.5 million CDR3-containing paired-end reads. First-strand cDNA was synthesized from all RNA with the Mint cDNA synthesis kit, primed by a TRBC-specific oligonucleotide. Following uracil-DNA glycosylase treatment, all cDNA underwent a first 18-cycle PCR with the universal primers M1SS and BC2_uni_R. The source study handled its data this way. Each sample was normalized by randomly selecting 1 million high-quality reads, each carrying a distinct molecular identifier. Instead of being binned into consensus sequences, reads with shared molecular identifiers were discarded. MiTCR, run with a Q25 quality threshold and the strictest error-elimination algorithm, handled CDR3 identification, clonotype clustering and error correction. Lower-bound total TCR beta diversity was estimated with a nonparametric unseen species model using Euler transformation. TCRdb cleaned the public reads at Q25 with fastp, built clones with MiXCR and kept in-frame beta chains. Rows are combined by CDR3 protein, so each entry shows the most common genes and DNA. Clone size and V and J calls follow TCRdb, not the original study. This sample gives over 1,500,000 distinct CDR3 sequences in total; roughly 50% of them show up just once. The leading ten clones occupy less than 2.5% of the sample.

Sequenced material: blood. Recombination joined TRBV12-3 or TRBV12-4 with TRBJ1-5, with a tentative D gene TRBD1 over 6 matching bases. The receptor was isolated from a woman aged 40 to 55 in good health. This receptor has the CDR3 CASSLTGRPYQPQHF. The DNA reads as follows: TGTGCCAGCAGTTTAACAGGGCGACCTTATCAGCCCCAGCATTTT.